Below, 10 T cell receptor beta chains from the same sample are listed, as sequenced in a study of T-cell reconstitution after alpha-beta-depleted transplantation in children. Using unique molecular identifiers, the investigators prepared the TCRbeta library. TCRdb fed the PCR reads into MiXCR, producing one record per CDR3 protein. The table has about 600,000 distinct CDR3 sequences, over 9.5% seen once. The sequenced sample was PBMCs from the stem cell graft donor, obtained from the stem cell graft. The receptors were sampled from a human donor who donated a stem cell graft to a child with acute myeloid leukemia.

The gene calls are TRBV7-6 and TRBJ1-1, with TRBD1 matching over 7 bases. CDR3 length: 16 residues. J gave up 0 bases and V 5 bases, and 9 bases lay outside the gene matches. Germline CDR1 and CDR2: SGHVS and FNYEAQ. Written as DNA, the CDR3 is TGTGCCAGCAGCCGCTTGGCCAGGGGGATGAACACTGAAGCTTTCTTT. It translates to CASSRLARGMNTEAFF.

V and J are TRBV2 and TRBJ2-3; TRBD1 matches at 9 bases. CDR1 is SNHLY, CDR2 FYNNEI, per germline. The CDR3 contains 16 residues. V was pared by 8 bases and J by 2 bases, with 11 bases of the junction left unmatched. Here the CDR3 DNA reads TGTGCCAGCCGCCCGGGGGACAGGGAGTTCACAGATACGCAGTATTTT. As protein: CASRPGDREFTDTQYF.

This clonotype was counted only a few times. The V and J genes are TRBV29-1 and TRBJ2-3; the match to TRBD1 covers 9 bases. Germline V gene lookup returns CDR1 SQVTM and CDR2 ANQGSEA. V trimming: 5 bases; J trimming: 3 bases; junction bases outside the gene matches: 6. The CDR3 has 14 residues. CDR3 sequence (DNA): TGCAGCGTTCTTGGGACAGGGAAAACAGATACGCAGTATTTT. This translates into CSVLGTGKTDTQYF.

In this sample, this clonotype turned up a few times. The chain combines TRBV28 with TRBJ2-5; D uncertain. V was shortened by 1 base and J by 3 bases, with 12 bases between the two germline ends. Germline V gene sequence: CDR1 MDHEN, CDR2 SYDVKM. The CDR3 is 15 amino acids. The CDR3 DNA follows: TGTGCCAGCAGTTTATCCCAGACCCGGAAAGAGACCCAGTACTTC. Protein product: CASSLSQTRKETQYF.

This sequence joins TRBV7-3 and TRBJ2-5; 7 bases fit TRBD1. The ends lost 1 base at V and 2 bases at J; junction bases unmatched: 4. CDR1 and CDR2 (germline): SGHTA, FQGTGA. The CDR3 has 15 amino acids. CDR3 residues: CASSLSSTGQETQYF. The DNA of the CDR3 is TGTGCCAGCAGCTTAAGCTCGACAGGGCAAGAGACCCAGTACTTC.

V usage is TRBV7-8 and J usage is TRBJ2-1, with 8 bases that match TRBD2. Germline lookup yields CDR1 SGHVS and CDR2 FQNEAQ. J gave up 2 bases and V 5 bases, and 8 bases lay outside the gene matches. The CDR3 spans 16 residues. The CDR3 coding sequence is TGTGCCAGCAGCAATTCAGCGGGGGCCACCTACAATGAGCAGTTCTTC. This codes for CASSNSAGATYNEQFF.

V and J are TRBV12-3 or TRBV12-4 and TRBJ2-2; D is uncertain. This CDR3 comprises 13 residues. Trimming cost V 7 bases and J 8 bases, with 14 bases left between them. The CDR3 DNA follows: TGTGCCAGCACCCGGACCGCCGCAGGGGAGCTGTTTTTT. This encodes CASTRTAAGELFF.

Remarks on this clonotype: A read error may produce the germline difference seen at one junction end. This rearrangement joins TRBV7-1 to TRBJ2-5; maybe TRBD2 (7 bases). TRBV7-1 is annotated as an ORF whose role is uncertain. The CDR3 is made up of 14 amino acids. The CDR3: CASSPAGQQETQYF. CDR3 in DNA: TGTGCCAGCAGCCCAGCGGGACAACAAGAGACCCAGTACTTC.

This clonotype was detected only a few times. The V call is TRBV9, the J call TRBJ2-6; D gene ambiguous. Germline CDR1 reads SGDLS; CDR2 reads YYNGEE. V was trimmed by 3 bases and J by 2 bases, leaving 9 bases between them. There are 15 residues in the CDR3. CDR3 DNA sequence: TGTGCCAGCAGCGCCCTTTTCCCTGGGGCCAACGTCCTGACTTTC. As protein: CASSALFPGANVLTF.

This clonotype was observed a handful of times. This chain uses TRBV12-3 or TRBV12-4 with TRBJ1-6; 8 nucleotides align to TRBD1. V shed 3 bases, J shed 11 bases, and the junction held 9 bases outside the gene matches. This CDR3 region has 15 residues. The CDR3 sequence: CASSFSRQGATPLHF. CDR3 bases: TGTGCCAGCAGTTTCTCGCGTCAGGGGGCTACACCCCTCCACTTT.